Below are 2 T cell receptor beta chains sequenced from a single sample in a study of T cell responses to AZD1222 COVID-19 vaccine. Generated by immunoSEQ multiplex PCR, the TCRdb table keeps only in-frame clones and is missing some. The sample records roughly 120,000 clones, roughly nine tenths being singletons. Here the sequenced sample was peripheral blood, taken on day 0 of AZD1222 vaccination. These receptors all stem from an adult in good health.

The DNA for the CDR3 is TGCGCCAGCAACCAACCCGGGACTAGCTCCTACGAGCAGTACTTC. Translation: CASNQPGTSSYEQYF. The V and J genes are TRBV10-2 and TRBJ2-7; 8 nucleotides agree with TRBD2. V trimming: 7 bases; J trimming: 0 bases; junction bases outside the gene matches: 8. The V gene's germline CDR1 is WSHSY and CDR2 SAAADI. The CDR3 runs 15 residues.

The V gene is TRBV19, the J gene TRBJ1-1, with TRBD1 matching 8 bases. V was pared by 6 bases and J by 4 bases, with 13 bases of the junction left unmatched. Per the germline V gene, CDR1 is LNHDA and CDR2 is SQIVND (reference sequence). The CDR3 totals 16 residues. Written as DNA, the CDR3 is TGTGCCAGTAGGAATGACAGGGGCGCCGCGGGCACTGAAGCTTTCTTT. This sequence encodes CASRNDRGAAGTEAFF.